This is a list of T cell receptor beta chains from one sample in a study of blood T cell repertoires in COVID-19. The method was immunoSEQ multiplex PCR; TCRdb's version includes in-frame clones alone and lacks a portion of them. The repertoire has around 60,000 clones, around 83% of them found once; the top ten carry 10% to 13%. The specimen sequenced was peripheral blood. These receptors originate from a man aged 50-59 years with COVID-19, enrolled during active disease. The CDR3 runs from the conserved cysteine through the conserved F or W. Fields, in order: clone size, D gene, J gene, V gene, CDR3 protein, CDR3 DNA. D genes are given only for firm matches. Expanded clones are given a class, and other clones once, few, many or no size at all.

clone size: .; D gene: .; J gene: TRBJ2-1; V gene: TRBV11-3; CDR3 protein: CASSRGGGYEQFF; CDR3 DNA: TGTGCCAGCAGCCGAGGGGGAGGGTATGAGCAGTTCTTC
clone size: .; D gene: .; J gene: TRBJ2-7; V gene: TRBV28; CDR3 protein: CASRRNYEQYF; CDR3 DNA: TGTGCCAGCAGGCGCAACTACGAGCAGTACTTC
clone size: .; D gene: TRBD1; J gene: TRBJ1-6; V gene: TRBV5-1; CDR3 protein: CASSRQGRSNSPLHF; CDR3 DNA: TGCGCCAGCAGCCGACAGGGGCGATCTAATTCACCCCTCCACTTT
clone size: .; D gene: TRBD1; J gene: TRBJ2-7; V gene: TRBV11-2; CDR3 protein: CASSRDRVAHEQYF; CDR3 DNA: TGTGCCAGCAGCCGAGACAGGGTGGCCCACGAGCAGTACTTC
clone size: few; D gene: .; J gene: TRBJ1-2; V gene: TRBV7-9; CDR3 protein: CASSLRELSHGYTF; CDR3 DNA: TGTGCCAGCAGCTTACGGGAGTTATCCCATGGCTACACCTTC
clone size: .; D gene: .; J gene: TRBJ1-2; V gene: TRBV3-1/TRBV3-2; CDR3 protein: CASSQLAENYGYTF; CDR3 DNA: TGTGCCAGCAGCCAGTTAGCCGAGAACTATGGCTACACCTTC
clone size: medium-sized; D gene: TRBD1; J gene: TRBJ1-1; V gene: TRBV6-6; CDR3 protein: CASRGQGWNTEAFF; CDR3 DNA: TGTGCCAGCAGGGGACAGGGATGGAACACTGAAGCTTTCTTT
clone size: .; D gene: .; J gene: TRBJ2-5; V gene: TRBV9; CDR3 protein: CASSGGRETQYF; CDR3 DNA: TGTGCCAGCAGCGGAGGCCGGGAGACCCAGTACTTC
clone size: .; D gene: .; J gene: TRBJ1-2; V gene: TRBV4-1; CDR3 protein: CASSRSDSYGYTF; CDR3 DNA: TGCGCCAGCAGCCGATCCGACAGCTATGGCTACACCTTC
clone size: few; D gene: TRBD2; J gene: TRBJ2-7; V gene: TRBV14; CDR3 protein: CASSPLGGGMEQYF; CDR3 DNA: TGTGCCAGCAGCCCCCTGGGGGGGGGGATGGAGCAGTACTTC
clone size: .; D gene: TRBD1; J gene: TRBJ2-5; V gene: TRBV5-1; CDR3 protein: CASSSRGRTGGEETQYF; CDR3 DNA: TGCGCCAGCAGCTCGAGGGGGCGGACAGGGGGTGAAGAGACCCAGTACTTC
clone size: many; D gene: TRBD2; J gene: TRBJ2-7; V gene: TRBV3-1/TRBV3-2; CDR3 protein: CASSQLAGGSYEQYF; CDR3 DNA: TGTGCCAGCAGCCAACTAGCGGGAGGTTCATACGAGCAGTACTTC
clone size: .; D gene: .; J gene: TRBJ2-5; V gene: TRBV5-4; CDR3 protein: CASSLGGRGEETQYF; CDR3 DNA: TGTGCCAGCAGCTTAGGAGGCCGCGGGGAAGAGACCCAGTACTTC
clone size: .; D gene: TRBD2; J gene: TRBJ2-7; V gene: TRBV27; CDR3 protein: CASRRGGAGVGEQYF; CDR3 DNA: TGTGCCAGCAGAAGGGGCGGGGCGGGAGTAGGCGAGCAGTACTTC